A single sample is the source of the 24 T cell receptor beta chains below, sequenced in a study of preoperative IRX-2 immunotherapy in early breast cancer. Documented treatment: preoperative locoregional IRX-2 cytokine immunotherapy. Assay used: immunoSEQ multiplex PCR; TCRdb lists only in-frame clones, some missing. There are tens of thousands of clones in the sample; approximately 80% occur only once, and 1% to 1.5% lies in the top ten. The specimen was lymph node tissue, collected after IRX-2 immunotherapy. The receptors were gathered from a human donor with breast cancer.

The V gene is TRBV29-1, the J gene TRBJ1-2; 7 nucleotides match TRBD1. This CDR3 is built from 14 residues. Germline CDR1 is SQVTM and CDR2 is ANQGSEA. Losses at the gene ends were 0 bases for V and 4 bases for J; bases not matched to a gene: 5. The CDR3 is CSVEDHGTAYGYTF. Here the CDR3 DNA reads TGCAGCGTTGAAGATCATGGGACAGCCTATGGCTACACCTTC.

This clone was picked up one time. The J gene is TRBJ1-2, the V gene TRBV30; maybe TRBD1 (5 bases). The CDR3 spans 14 residues. V was clipped by 8 bases and J by 1 base, with 17 bases between them. Germline V gene sequence: CDR1 GTSNPN, CDR2 SVGIG (reference sequence). CDR3 sequence (DNA): TGTGCCCTCCATGGGGGGTTGGATAACTATGGCTACACCTTC. It codes for CALHGGLDNYGYTF.

The gene calls are TRBV5-1 and TRBJ2-1; perhaps TRBD1 as D (6 bases). The germline gives CDR1 SGHRS, CDR2 YFSETQ. Trimming pared 4 bases from V and 1 base from J, leaving 12 bases between. There are 15 residues in the CDR3. CDR3 sequence (DNA): TGCGCCAGCAGCGAACAGGGCCTATCCTACAATGAGCAGTTCTTC. Translation gives CASSEQGLSYNEQFF.

This clone was found a few times. V and J are TRBV6-8 and TRBJ2-5, with TRBD2 as a possible D gene (5 bases). Germline CDR1 and CDR2: MNHGY and SAAAGT. This CDR3 spans 16 amino acids. Trimming took 2 bases from V and 2 from J, leaving 15 bases between them. The CDR3 nucleotides are TGTGCCAGCAGTTACCAGAGTAGCGCCGGACAAGAGACCCAGTACTTC. Its protein product is CASSYQSSAGQETQYF.

The chain combines TRBV10-2 with TRBJ2-7; 9 bases agree with TRBD2. V gave up 4 bases and J gave up 2 bases; unmatched junction bases: 3. The CDR3 is 14 amino acids. CDR1 is WSHSY, CDR2 SAAADI, per germline. The CDR3 sequence: CASSGSGGTYEQYF. The CDR3, as DNA: TGCGCCAGCAGTGGGAGCGGGGGGACCTACGAGCAGTACTTC.

This chain joins TRBV28 and TRBJ1-5, with D perhaps TRBD1 (5 bases). From germline, CDR1 is MDHEN and CDR2 SYDVKM. This CDR3 comprises 16 residues. The ends were cut back, 2 bases at V and 6 bases at J, with 17 bases in the middle. CDR3 DNA: TGTGCCAGCAGTTTACCACCGCAGGGAAGCGTTCAGCCCCAGCATTTT. Its protein product is CASSLPPQGSVQPQHF.

This clone occurred a few times. V is TRBV30 and J is TRBJ1-1, with 9 bases fitting TRBD1. Germline loops: CDR1 GTSNPN, CDR2 SVGIG (reference sequence). CDR3 size: 16 residues. The V and J ends lost 0 bases and 1 base, in that order; junction bases with no gene match: 6. CDR3 coding DNA: TGTGCCTGGAGTGTAAGCTGGGGACAGGGGAACACTGAAGCTTTCTTT. It yields the protein CAWSVSWGQGNTEAFF.

V is TRBV10-2 and J is TRBJ1-5; D is unresolved. This CDR3 is built from 14 residues. V gave up 7 bases and J gave up 14 bases, with 24 bases separating them. Germline V gene sequence: CDR1 WSHSY, CDR2 SAAADI. The CDR3 region is CASKVWGSGRKKHF. The DNA for the CDR3 is TGCGCCAGCAAGGTCTGGGGATCAGGTAGAAAAAAGCATTTT.

The CDR3 region is CSVRKGIDTEAFF. The DNA of the CDR3 is TGCAGCGTCCGAAAGGGGATAGACACTGAAGCTTTCTTT. The chain employs TRBV29-1 and TRBJ1-1, with D perhaps TRBD1 (5 bases). The germline V gene has CDR1 SQVTM and CDR2 ANQGSEA. The CDR3 is made up of 13 amino acids. V lost 6 bases and J lost 3, with 14 bases in between.

The chain joins TRBV11-3 to TRBJ2-3, with D perhaps TRBD2 (5 bases). The V and J ends lost 6 bases and 4 bases respectively, with 14 bases between them. Per germline, CDR1 SGHNT and CDR2 YENEEA. The CDR3 spans 14 residues. The CDR3 protein is CASSPILVADTQYF. Here the CDR3 DNA reads TGTGCCAGCAGTCCGATACTAGTGGCAGATACGCAGTATTTT. The whole variable domain, remainder taken from reference TRBV11-3 and TRBJ2-3, is EAGVVQSPRYKIIEKKQPVAFWCNPISGHNTLYWYLQNLGQGPELLIRYENEEAVDDSQLPKDRFSAERLKGVDSTLKIQPAELGDSAVYLCASSPILVADTQYFGPGTRLTVL.

The chain couples TRBV11-3 to TRBJ1-4; 7 nucleotides line up with TRBD1. This CDR3 contains 14 residues. The V and J ends lost 3 bases and 4 bases, in that order; junction bases with no gene match: 2. Germline V gene lookup returns CDR1 SGHNT and CDR2 YENEEA. Written as DNA, the CDR3 is TGTGCCAGCAGCTTCGGGACAGATAATGAAAAACTGTTTTTT. Its translation: CASSFGTDNEKLFF.

The J gene is TRBJ2-6, the V gene TRBV6-8; D possibly corresponds to TRBD1 (6 bases). The CDR3 spans 17 residues. CDR1 is MNHGY and CDR2 is SAAAGT in the germline V gene. V lost 6 bases and J 0 bases, leaving 15 bases between the germline ends. DNA of the CDR3: TGTGCCAGCAGGGACAGCCTAACTCCCTCTGGGGCCAACGTCCTGACTTTC. Translated: CASRDSLTPSGANVLTF.

This clone was seen a few times. The J gene is TRBJ2-1, the V gene TRBV15; 8 nucleotides align to TRBD2. The V gene end was trimmed by 0 bases and the J gene end by 2 bases; junction bases not matched to a gene: 9. Germline values: CDR1 LNHNV, CDR2 YYDKDF (reference sequence). The CDR3 length is 18 residues. This CDR3 reads CATSRDTAPGLAYNEQFF. CDR3 nucleotides: TGTGCCACCAGCAGAGACACAGCACCGGGACTAGCCTACAATGAGCAGTTCTTC.

This rearrangement joins TRBV18 to TRBJ1-1; D unclear. Germline V gene data show CDR1 as KGHSH and CDR2 as LQKENI. Deletions cut 3 bases from V and 3 bases from J, with 11 bases between. CDR3 length: 14 residues. The CDR3 coding sequence is TGTGCCAGCTCACCCGCTCGGGGTGACACTGAAGCTTTCTTT. Amino acids: CASSPARGDTEAFF.

The chain couples TRBV11-3 to TRBJ1-1, with D hard to call. Trimming took 5 bases from V and 1 from J, leaving 14 bases between them. The CDR3 sequence is 15 residues long. From germline, CDR1 is SGHNT and CDR2 YENEEA. The CDR3 spells CASSGAGGPNTEAFF. The CDR3 nucleotides are TGTGCCAGCAGCGGCGCGGGAGGGCCGAACACTGAAGCTTTCTTT.

V gene TRBV18 combines with J gene TRBJ2-1, with TRBD2 identical over 10 bases. The CDR3 consists of 14 residues. The germline V gene has CDR1 KGHSH and CDR2 LQKENI. The V gene end was trimmed by 6 bases and the J gene end by 4 bases; junction bases not matched to a gene: 3. CDR3 sequence reads: CASSASGGYNEQFF. As DNA, the CDR3 is TGTGCCAGCTCCGCTAGCGGGGGTTACAATGAGCAGTTCTTC.

This sequence joins TRBV5-1 and TRBJ1-4; a possible D gene is TRBD1 (6 bases). V lost 5 bases to trimming and J lost 7 bases, with 21 bases between them. Germline V gives CDR1 SGHRS, CDR2 YFSETQ. The CDR3 covers 16 residues. The CDR3 here is CASRSHGQGNGEKLFF. The CDR3 region has the DNA TGCGCCAGCAGATCCCACGGGCAGGGGAACGGTGAAAAACTGTTTTTT.

The chain links TRBV10-3 to TRBJ2-1, with D perhaps TRBD1 (5 bases). V was pared by 10 bases and J by 5 bases, with 15 bases between. The CDR3 runs 13 residues. Germline assignment: CDR1 ENHRY and CDR2 SYGVKD. The chain's CDR3 is CATSQGLDNEQFF. CDR3 DNA sequence: TGTGCCACTAGTCAGGGCCTTGACAATGAGCAGTTCTTC.

V usage is TRBV25-1 and J usage is TRBJ2-2, with 9 bases matching TRBD2. This CDR3 region has 13 residues. The germline V gene has CDR1 MGHDK and CDR2 SYGVNS. V lost 8 bases and J lost 10; bases outside the gene matches: 8. The CDR3 here is CASHQLAGAELFF. CDR3 in DNA: TGTGCCAGCCATCAACTAGCGGGTGCGGAGCTGTTTTTT.

In this sample, this clone turned up a few times. The gene calls are TRBV29-1 and TRBJ1-2; TRBD1 might be the D (5 bases). The CDR3 consists of 14 residues. CDR1 and CDR2 (germline): SQVTM, ANQGSEA. Deletions cut 4 bases from V and 1 base from J, with 13 bases between. The CDR3 loop is CSVGRAGDNYGYTF. The CDR3 DNA reads as TGCAGCGTTGGCAGGGCGGGGGATAACTATGGCTACACCTTC.

With respect to this clone: A junction boundary mismatches the germline segment, possibly from a read error. V is TRBV6-8 and J is TRBJ2-7; 9 bases match TRBD2. The length of the CDR3 is 14 residues. In germline, CDR1 is MNHGY, CDR2 SAAAGT. The CDR3 bases are TGTGCCATCAGTGGAGCGGGGGGATCATACGAGCAGTACTTC. Its translation: CAISGAGGSYEQYF.

This rearrangement joins TRBV19 to TRBJ2-3, with a weak D call TRBD1 (6 bases). This CDR3 is built from 15 residues. Germline V gene lookup returns CDR1 LNHDA and CDR2 SQIVND (reference sequence). The V end lost 3 bases, the J end lost 3 bases, and 13 bases lay between the germline ends. The CDR3 coding sequence is TGTGCCAGTAGTATTGCGACTGGGACAACAGATACGCAGTATTTT. It translates to CASSIATGTTDTQYF.

V is TRBV19 and J is TRBJ2-1; D perhaps matches TRBD1 (5 bases). With 3 bases removed from V and 7 bases from J, the gap between germline ends came to 13 bases. Germline assignment: CDR1 LNHDA and CDR2 SQIVND (reference sequence). This CDR3 contains 14 residues. The CDR3 DNA reads TGTGCCAGTAGTATTCTGGGCAGGGCAAATGAGCAGTTCTTC. Translating it yields CASSILGRANEQFF.

The chain's CDR3 is CASSSTRRGNTIYF. The CDR3 nucleotides read TGTGCCAGCAGCTCCACTAGGCGTGGAAACACCATATATTTT. The genes are TRBV7-1 and TRBJ1-3, with D hard to call. TRBV7-1 is placed among ORFs of uncertain function. Trimming took 3 bases from V and 3 from J, leaving 9 bases between them. This CDR3 has 14 amino acids.